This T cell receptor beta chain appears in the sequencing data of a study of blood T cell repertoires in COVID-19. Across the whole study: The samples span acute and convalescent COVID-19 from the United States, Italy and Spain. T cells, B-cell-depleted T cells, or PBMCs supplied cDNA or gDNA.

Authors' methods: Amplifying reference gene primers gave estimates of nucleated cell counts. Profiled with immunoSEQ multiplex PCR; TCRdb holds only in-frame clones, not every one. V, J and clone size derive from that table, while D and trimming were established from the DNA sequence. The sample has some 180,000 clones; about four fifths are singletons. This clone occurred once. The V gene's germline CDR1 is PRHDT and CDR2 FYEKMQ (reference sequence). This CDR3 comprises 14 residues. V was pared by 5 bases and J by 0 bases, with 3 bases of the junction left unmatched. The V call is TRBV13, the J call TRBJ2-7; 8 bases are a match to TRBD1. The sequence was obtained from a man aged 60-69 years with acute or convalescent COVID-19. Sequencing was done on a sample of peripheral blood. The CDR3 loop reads CASSLQGDSYEQYF. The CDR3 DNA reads TGTGCCAGCAGCCTACAGGGGGACTCCTACGAGCAGTACTTC.